These 14 T cell receptor beta chains originate from one sample sequenced in a study of blood T cell repertoires in COVID-19. The method was immunoSEQ multiplex PCR; TCRdb's version includes in-frame clones alone and lacks a portion of them. The table has around 80,000 clones, about 85% seen once. Source material: peripheral blood. Receptors originate from a human donor in a cohort sampled during active COVID-19.

The V and J genes are TRBV30 and TRBJ2-7, with D possibly matching TRBD1 (6 bases). CDR3 length equals 13 residues. V was clipped by 3 bases and J by 2 bases, with 11 bases between them. CDR1 and CDR2 from the germline V gene are GTSNPN and SVGIG (reference sequence). The CDR3 sequence is CAWSSGTTYEQYF. The CDR3 nucleotides read TGTGCCTGGAGCTCCGGGACAACCTACGAGCAGTACTTC.

V gene TRBV25-1 combines with J gene TRBJ1-2; maybe TRBD1 (5 bases). V lost 0 bases to trimming and J lost 4 bases, with 12 bases between them. CDR3 length: 15 amino acids. Germline CDR1 reads MGHDK; CDR2 reads SYGVNS. The CDR3 here is CASSEYQGAGYGYTF. The CDR3 region has the DNA TGTGCCAGCAGTGAATATCAAGGGGCAGGCTATGGCTACACCTTC.

This clone was observed once. The chain employs TRBV19 and TRBJ1-5; the match to TRBD1 covers 8 bases. The germline V gene encodes CDR1 LNHDA and CDR2 SQIVND (reference sequence). Trimming removed 6 bases from V and 5 bases from J; junction bases left unmatched: 6. The CDR3 is 14 residues long. The CDR3 coding sequence is TGTGCCAGTAGCGCCGGGACAGGCCATCAGCCCCAGCATTTT. This sequence encodes CASSAGTGHQPQHF.

The rearrangement links TRBV5-4 to TRBJ2-3, with 7 bases lining up with TRBD1. The V and J ends lost 0 bases and 2 bases, in that order; junction bases with no gene match: 3. Germline CDR1 and CDR2: SGHNT and YYREEE (reference sequence). CDR3 length: 15 amino acids. CDR3: CASSLAGGFTDTQYF. In DNA, the CDR3 is TGTGCCAGCAGCTTGGCAGGGGGATTCACAGATACGCAGTATTTT.

J is TRBJ2-7 and V is TRBV7-9; 10 bases match TRBD2. Germline V gene data show CDR1 as SEHNR and CDR2 as FQNEAQ (reference sequence). With V trimmed by 5 bases and J by 0 bases, 4 bases remained unmatched. The CDR3 consists of 15 residues. The CDR3, as DNA: TGTGCCAGCAGCCTGCTAGCGGGAGCCTCCTACGAGCAGTACTTC. Its protein is CASSLLAGASYEQYF.

V usage is TRBV10-3 and J usage is TRBJ2-5, with 8 bases fitting TRBD2. Germline V gives CDR1 ENHRY, CDR2 SYGVKD. The CDR3 extends over 14 amino acids. J gave up 4 bases and V 4 bases, and 5 bases lay outside the gene matches. The CDR3 nucleotides are TGTGCCATCAGTGGAGGGGCGGGAGGAGAGACCCAGTACTTC. Protein sequence: CAISGGAGGETQYF.

The rearrangement joins TRBV19 to TRBJ2-1, with 10 nucleotides matching TRBD2. Germline-derived CDR1 and CDR2 are LNHDA and SQIVND (reference sequence). The CDR3 length is 15 residues. The junction had 2 bases not matched to a gene; V was cut back by 0 bases and J by 6 bases. The CDR3 bases are TGTGCCAGTAGTATAGAAGCGGGAGGGCCCAATGAGCAGTTCTTC. Translation gives CASSIEAGGPNEQFF.

V gene TRBV30 combines with J gene TRBJ1-4, with TRBD1 as a possible D gene (6 bases). Germline V CDR1 and CDR2: GTSNPN, SVGIG (reference sequence). V gave up 3 bases and J gave up 8 bases, with 16 bases separating them. The CDR3 sequence is 14 residues long. CDR3: CAWRRGSQGEKLFF. Here the CDR3 DNA reads TGTGCCTGGAGGAGAGGCTCCCAGGGGGAAAAACTGTTTTTT. Complete variable domain (other parts from reference TRBV30 and TRBJ1-4): SQTIHQWPATLVQPVGSPLSLECTVEGTSNPNLYWYRQAAGRGLQLLFYSVGIGQISSEVPQNLSASRPQDRQFILSSKKLLLSDSGFYLCAWRRGSQGEKLFFGSGTQLSVL.

This chain joins TRBV5-4 and TRBJ1-1; D unclear. The CDR3 sequence is 13 residues long. CDR1 and CDR2 from the germline V gene are SGHNT and YYREEE (reference sequence). V lost 0 bases to trimming and J lost 8 bases, with 11 bases between them. The CDR3 DNA is TGTGCCAGCAGCTTGGTGGCGGAAGGAGAAGCTTTCTTT. It specifies CASSLVAEGEAFF.

This clone appeared a single time. CDR3 nucleotide sequence: TGTGCCAGCAGCTTCGGCGGGAGGGCAGAGACCCAGTACTTC. It encodes CASSFGGRAETQYF. This rearrangement joins TRBV7-2 to TRBJ2-5; TRBD2 agrees at 9 bases. CDR1 and CDR2 from the germline V gene are SGHTA and FQGNSA. J was trimmed by 4 bases and V by 3 bases; bases with no gene match: 3. This CDR3 comprises 14 residues.

The rearrangement uses TRBV20-1 and TRBJ2-1, with D tentatively TRBD2 (5 bases). Between the trimmed V and J ends, which lost 1 base and 13 bases, there was a span of 8 bases. The CDR3 extends over 10 amino acids. Germline lookup yields CDR1 DFQATT and CDR2 SNEGSKA (reference sequence). The CDR3 DNA follows: TGCAGTGCTAGAGTGGACTCACAGTTCTTC. Encoded protein: CSARVDSQFF.

This chain joins TRBV28 and TRBJ2-7; tentative D call: TRBD1 (5 bases). Trimming pared 4 bases from V and 2 bases from J, leaving 12 bases between. Germline CDR1 reads MDHEN; CDR2 reads SYDVKM. The CDR3 runs to 14 residues. CDR3 residues: CASSSPGSPYEQYF. The CDR3 bases are TGTGCCAGCAGTTCCCCAGGGTCCCCCTACGAGCAGTACTTC.

The rearrangement uses TRBV5-4 and TRBJ2-3; 11 bases align to TRBD2. The CDR3 loop spans 14 amino acids. In germline, CDR1 is SGHNT, CDR2 YYREEE (reference sequence). The V and J ends lost 5 bases and 8 bases, in that order; junction bases with no gene match: 7. The CDR3 region has the DNA TGTGCCAGCAGGTTAGCGGGAGGGCCCGGTACGCAGTATTTT. The encoded protein is CASRLAGGPGTQYF.

The V gene is TRBV6-5, the J gene TRBJ2-1; TRBD1 matches 8 bases. Germline V gene data show CDR1 as MNHEY and CDR2 as SVGAGI. The CDR3 is 15 residues long. The trim removed 5 bases at V and 2 bases at J, leaving 5 bases unmatched. In DNA form, the CDR3 reads TGTGCCAGCAGTCCGACAGGGGCGCCCTACAATGAGCAGTTCTTC. Protein sequence: CASSPTGAPYNEQFF.